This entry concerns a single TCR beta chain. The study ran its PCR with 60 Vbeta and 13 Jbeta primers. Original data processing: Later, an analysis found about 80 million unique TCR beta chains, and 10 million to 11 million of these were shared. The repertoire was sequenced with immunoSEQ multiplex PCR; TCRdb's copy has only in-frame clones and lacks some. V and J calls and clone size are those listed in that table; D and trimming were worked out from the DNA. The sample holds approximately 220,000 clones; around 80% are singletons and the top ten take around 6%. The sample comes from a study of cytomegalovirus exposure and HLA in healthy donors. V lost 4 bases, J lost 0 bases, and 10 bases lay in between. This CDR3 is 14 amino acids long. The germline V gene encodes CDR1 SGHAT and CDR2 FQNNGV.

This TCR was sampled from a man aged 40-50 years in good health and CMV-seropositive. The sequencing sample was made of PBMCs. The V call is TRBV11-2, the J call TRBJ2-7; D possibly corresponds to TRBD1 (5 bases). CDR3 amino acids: CASSSDSISYEQYF. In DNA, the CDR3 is TGTGCCAGCAGCTCTGACAGTATCTCCTACGAGCAGTACTTC.